The next 8 T cell receptor beta chains were all read from a single sample in a study of cytomegalovirus exposure and HLA in healthy donors. With 60 Vbeta and 13 Jbeta primers, the PCR was carried out. Generated by immunoSEQ multiplex PCR, the TCRdb table keeps only in-frame clones and is missing some. The sample shows 130,000 or so clones, roughly 74% of them seen only once. Sequencing input: PBMCs. Source of these receptors: a middle-aged man in good health and CMV-seronegative.

The chain employs TRBV11-3 and TRBJ1-4; D perhaps matches TRBD1 (5 bases). Germline values: CDR1 SGHNT, CDR2 YENEEA. The germline V and J ends were trimmed by 0 bases and 4 bases, with 15 bases remaining between them. The CDR3 runs 17 residues. The CDR3 DNA sequence: TGTGCCAGCAGCTTAGAGTGGGCGGGGCACCTTAATGAAAAACTGTTTTTT. Translated, it gives CASSLEWAGHLNEKLFF.

This chain connects TRBV25-1 to TRBJ2-5, with a weak D call TRBD2 (6 bases). Gene TRBJ2-7 matches the end of the DNA better, so the J call may be wrong. Germline V lookup: CDR1 MGHDK, CDR2 SYGVNS. The CDR3 has 16 amino acids. The CDR3 sequence: CASSDPHRTKRNEQYF. The CDR3 nucleotides read TGTGCCAGCAGTGACCCCCACAGGACTAAGAGGAACGAGCAGTACTTC.

This chain links TRBV5-1 with TRBJ2-7; D is ambiguous. V was cut by 0 bases and J by 3 bases, with 10 bases left in between. The CDR3 is 14 amino acids. Germline loops: CDR1 SGHRS, CDR2 YFSETQ. The CDR3, as DNA: TGCGCCAGCAGCTTGGGGCCCGGCGGCTACGAGCAGTACTTC. Protein sequence: CASSLGPGGYEQYF.

The chain is built from TRBV18 and TRBJ1-2, with D possibly matching TRBD1 (6 bases). This CDR3 spans 14 amino acids. Germline V lookup: CDR1 KGHSH, CDR2 LQKENI. Deletions cut 1 base from V and 7 bases from J, with 13 bases between. CDR3: CASSPLQGVLGYTF. CDR3 bases: TGTGCCAGCTCACCACTACAGGGAGTCCTTGGCTACACCTTC.

The chain carries TRBV7-6 and TRBJ1-2; possible D gene TRBD1, 5 bases. Germline V lookup: CDR1 SGHVS, CDR2 FNYEAQ. The length of the CDR3 is 15 residues. V lost 5 bases, J lost 7 bases, and 20 bases lay in between. The CDR3 DNA follows: TGTGCCAGCAGCGTCGGCACGGGGGTCGGGTTTGGCTACACCTTC. Translating gives CASSVGTGVGFGYTF.

This chain connects TRBV9 to TRBJ1-2, with TRBD1 as a possible D gene (6 bases). Per germline, CDR1 SGDLS and CDR2 YYNGEE. V lost 0 bases and J 8 bases, leaving 17 bases between the germline ends. This CDR3 contains 15 residues. The CDR3, as DNA: TGTGCCAGCAGCGTAGGGCTTTCCCCCCAGGGGGGCTACACCTTC. Translating gives CASSVGLSPQGGYTF.

This clone was recorded once. The chain recombines TRBV10-3 with TRBJ1-1; D is perhaps TRBD1 (5 bases). Per the germline V gene, CDR1 is ENHRY and CDR2 is SYGVKD. CDR3 length: 15 residues. V lost 8 bases, J lost 4 bases, and 20 bases lay in between. The CDR3 DNA follows: TGTGCCATCCAAGGAGCCAGGGTTTTAGGCACTGAAGCTTTCTTT. Translated: CAIQGARVLGTEAFF.

This rearrangement joins TRBV7-3 to TRBJ1-3; possibly TRBD1 for D (5 bases). Per germline, CDR1 SGHTA and CDR2 FQGTGA. Trimming took 5 bases from V and 1 from J, leaving 9 bases between them. This CDR3 is 14 amino acids long. In DNA form, the CDR3 reads TGTGCCAGCAGCACGGGGGGATCTGGAAACACCATATATTTT. The encoded protein is CASSTGGSGNTIYF.